Following are 30 T cell receptor beta chains from one sample sequenced in a study of blood T cell repertoires in COVID-19. Data came from immunoSEQ multiplex PCR; TCRdb stores just in-frame clones and leaves some out. The sample has 190,000 or so clones; 85% to 90% are singletons. Sequenced material: peripheral blood. These receptors were obtained from a woman under 30 who had recovered from COVID-19.

The chain has TRBV7-2 and TRBJ2-1; maybe TRBD2 (6 bases). CDR1 is SGHTA, CDR2 FQGNSA, per germline. Trimming took off 5 bases at V and 6 bases at J, with 17 bases between the two ends. CDR3 size: 15 residues. Here the CDR3 reads CASSPLAGSRNEQFF. In DNA, the CDR3 is TGTGCCAGCAGCCCTTTGGCGGGGAGCCGCAATGAGCAGTTCTTC.

This rearrangement joins TRBV4-3 to TRBJ1-1, with D possibly matching TRBD1 (6 bases). The CDR3 runs 16 residues. V lost 0 bases to trimming and J lost 1 base, with 12 bases between them. Germline V lookup: CDR1 LGHNA, CDR2 YSLEER. CDR3 DNA sequence: TGCGCCAGCAGCCAAGACGTGTGGGGGCGGAACACTGAAGCTTTCTTT. Its translation is CASSQDVWGRNTEAFF.

J is TRBJ2-3 and V is TRBV3-1 (or the pseudogene TRBV3-2); 9 bases agree with TRBD2. The V gene's germline CDR1 is LGHDT and CDR2 YNNKEL (reference sequence). V trimming: 4 bases; J trimming: 5 bases; junction bases outside the gene matches: 7. The CDR3 contains 15 residues. CDR3 residues: CASSRLAGQGDTQYF. In nucleotides, the CDR3 is TGTGCCAGCAGCCGGCTAGCGGGGCAGGGAGATACGCAGTATTTT.

As DNA, the CDR3 is TGCGCCAGCAGCCAAGAGGGGACAGGGGGAACTGAAGCTTTCTTT. It translates to CASSQEGTGGTEAFF. This sequence joins TRBV4-1 and TRBJ1-1; TRBD1 aligns across 11 bases. The CDR3 runs 15 residues. Germline V CDR1 and CDR2: MGHRA, YSYEKL. With V trimmed by 0 bases and J by 5 bases, 2 bases remained unmatched.

The chain recombines TRBV23-1 with TRBJ2-3; the D gene is possibly TRBD1 (5 bases). TRBV23-1 is designated an ORF whose function remains uncertain. The CDR3 spans 13 residues. The V gene lost 2 bases and the J gene lost 5 bases, with 8 bases spanning the gap. The CDR3 is CASSQPQGDTQYF. DNA for the CDR3: TGCGCCAGCAGTCAACCCCAGGGAGATACGCAGTATTTT.

This chain uses TRBV7-3 with TRBJ2-3, with 10 positions matching TRBD2. Trimming removed 1 base from V and 2 bases from J; junction bases left unmatched: 15. The CDR3 is 20 residues long. CDR1 is SGHTA and CDR2 is FQGTGA in the germline V gene. The DNA for the CDR3 is TGTGCCAGCAGCTTAATAGGGGGAGGAGCTAGCGGGAGTAACACAGATACGCAGTATTTT. Residues: CASSLIGGGASGSNTDTQYF.

The chain combines TRBV6-4 with TRBJ2-3, with 7 bases matching TRBD2. The CDR3 is 13 amino acids. Trimming took 9 bases from V and 2 from J; bases not matched to a gene: 5. Germline V CDR1 and CDR2: MRHNA, SNTAGT. CDR3 in DNA: TGTGCCAGTGCACTAGCGCCCACAGATACGCAGTATTTT. Its translation is CASALAPTDTQYF.

The chain links TRBV15 to TRBJ2-3; D is possibly TRBD1 (5 bases). Germline V lookup: CDR1 LNHNV, CDR2 YYDKDF (reference sequence). The CDR3 covers 17 residues. V lost 2 bases and J 0 bases, leaving 15 bases between the germline ends. CDR3 sequence reads: CATSRFPRTSSTDTQYF. DNA of the CDR3: TGTGCCACCAGCAGATTTCCCCGGACAAGTAGCACAGATACGCAGTATTTT.

This sequence joins TRBV11-3 and TRBJ2-2; TRBD2 agrees at 9 bases. This CDR3 is 16 amino acids long. With 5 bases clipped from V and 4 bases from J, the junction kept 8 bases outside the gene matches. Germline V lookup: CDR1 SGHNT, CDR2 YENEEA. DNA of the CDR3: TGTGCCAGCAGCCCCCAGGGACTAGCCAGCACCGGGGAGCTGTTTTTT. Residues: CASSPQGLASTGELFF. The variable domain in full, with the rest retrieved from reference TRBV11-3 and TRBJ2-2, is EAGVVQSPRYKIIEKKQPVAFWCNPISGHNTLYWYLQNLGQGPELLIRYENEEAVDDSQLPKDRFSAERLKGVDSTLKIQPAELGDSAVYLCASSPQGLASTGELFFGEGSRLTVL.

The CDR3 region has the DNA TGTGCCGCAGGCGGGCCTTACGAGCAGTACGTC. Encoded protein: CAAGGPYEQYV. The chain carries TRBV3-1 (or the pseudogene TRBV3-2) and TRBJ2-7; TRBD2 might be the D (5 bases). Germline loops: CDR1 LGHDT, CDR2 YNNKEL (reference sequence). V dropped 11 bases and J dropped 4 bases, with 12 bases sitting between them. This CDR3 is built from 11 residues.

This clone was picked up one time. The chain couples TRBV19 to TRBJ2-3; TRBD2 matches at 9 bases. The germline CDR1 and CDR2 sequences are LNHDA and SQIVND (reference sequence). V shed 0 bases, J shed 6 bases, and the junction held 4 bases outside the gene matches. The CDR3 contains 15 residues. The CDR3 coding sequence is TGTGCCAGTAGTATAGATCTAGCGGGACAGGATACGCAGTATTTT. Protein sequence: CASSIDLAGQDTQYF.

The V and J genes are TRBV5-6 and TRBJ2-7; no firm D call. The germline V and J ends were trimmed by 4 bases and 0 bases, with 8 bases remaining between them. Germline V gene sequence: CDR1 SGHDT, CDR2 YYEEEE. This CDR3 spans 13 amino acids. The CDR3 DNA sequence: TGTGCCAGCAGCCACGGTAGCTCCTACGAGCAGTACGTC. This sequence encodes CASSHGSSYEQYV.

The rearrangement joins TRBV10-3 to TRBJ1-1; 10 bases align to TRBD1. V lost 0 bases, J lost 7 bases, and 11 bases stayed unmatched. Per germline, CDR1 ENHRY and CDR2 SYGVKD. The length of the CDR3 is 17 residues. CDR3 loop: CAISESIGQGEDGEAFF. In nucleotides, the CDR3 is TGTGCCATCAGTGAGTCGATAGGACAGGGGGAGGACGGTGAAGCTTTCTTT.

CDR3 DNA: TGTGCCAGCAGCGTAGGTCAGGGGACGGGAGCTTTCTTT. Protein sequence: CASSVGQGTGAFF. The V and J genes are TRBV9 and TRBJ1-1, with D perhaps matching TRBD1 (6 bases). CDR1 is SGDLS, CDR2 YYNGEE, per germline. The CDR3 length is 13 residues. V lost 0 bases and J lost 10, with 13 bases in between.

V and J are TRBV29-1 and TRBJ2-1; tentatively, D is TRBD1 (6 bases). The V end lost 4 bases, the J end lost 8 bases, and 15 bases lay between the germline ends. The CDR3 has 13 amino acids. Germline values: CDR1 SQVTM, CDR2 ANQGSEA. The CDR3 DNA reads TGCAGCGTTGGTCTTTTACAGGGCGATGAGCAGTTCTTC. Its protein is CSVGLLQGDEQFF.

V gene TRBV10-3 combines with J gene TRBJ2-7, with 11 nucleotides matching TRBD1. In germline, CDR1 is ENHRY, CDR2 SYGVKD. V trimming: 0 bases; J trimming: 3 bases; junction bases outside the gene matches: 7. This CDR3 region has 17 residues. DNA for the CDR3: TGTGCCATCAGTGAGTCGGGAGCCGGGACAGGGGGCTACGAGCAGTACTTC. Translated: CAISESGAGTGGYEQYF.

Only one count was recorded for this clone. The chain couples TRBV6-5 to TRBJ2-1; D unresolved. Looked up from germline, CDR1 is MNHEY and CDR2 is SVGAGI. This CDR3 is built from 15 residues. Between the trimmed V and J ends, which lost 6 bases and 0 bases, there was a span of 12 bases. CDR3 sequence (DNA): TGTGCCAGCAGAATCCGACTCGGCTCCTACAATGAGCAGTTCTTC. Translating gives CASRIRLGSYNEQFF.

This sequence joins TRBV12-1 and TRBJ2-1; the DNA was not compared with TRBD2, the D call given in the table. TRBV12-1 is a known pseudogene. This CDR3 is 16 amino acids long. As DNA, the CDR3 is TGTGCCAGCAGCCATGATAGCGGGAGCTCCTACAATGAGCAGTTCTTC. Amino acid sequence: CASSHDSGSSYNEQFF.

V usage is TRBV28 and J usage is TRBJ2-6, with 10 bases lining up with TRBD1. V lost 5 bases, J lost 3 bases, and 10 bases stayed unmatched. The CDR3 runs to 18 residues. CDR1 and CDR2 from the germline V gene are MDHEN and SYDVKM. The CDR3, as DNA: TGTGCCAGCAGTGGGACAGGGGCAGAGTTAGTTGGGGCCAACGTCCTGACTTTC. Translated: CASSGTGAELVGANVLTF. The full variable domain, completed using reference TRBV28 and TRBJ2-6, is DVKVTQSSRYLVKRTGEKVFLECVQDMDHENMFWYRQDPGLGLRLIYFSYDVKMKEKGDIPEGYSVSREKKERFSLILESASTNQTSMYLCASSGTGAELVGANVLTFGAGSRLTVL.

The J gene is TRBJ1-3, the V gene TRBV11-2, with TRBD1 matching over 7 bases. V lost 6 bases and J lost 3; bases outside the gene matches: 5. Per the germline V gene, CDR1 is SGHAT and CDR2 is FQNNGV. There are 14 residues in the CDR3. Here the CDR3 reads CASRPTGFGNTIYF. The CDR3 DNA sequence: TGTGCCAGCAGGCCGACAGGGTTTGGAAACACCATATATTTT.

The V and J genes are TRBV2 and TRBJ2-3, with 9 bases that match TRBD2. The trim removed 4 bases at V and 2 bases at J, leaving 4 bases unmatched. CDR3 length: 15 amino acids. In germline, CDR1 is SNHLY, CDR2 FYNNEI. The CDR3: CASSVLAGFTDTQYF. For the CDR3, the DNA is TGTGCCAGCAGTGTGCTAGCGGGGTTCACAGATACGCAGTATTTT.

The chain carries TRBV5-6 and TRBJ1-5; tentative D call: TRBD1 (5 bases). This CDR3 is built from 14 residues. CDR1 SGHDT and CDR2 YYEEEE come from the germline V gene. Between the trimmed V and J ends, which lost 1 base and 5 bases, there was a span of 10 bases. The CDR3 loop is CASSLKQAHQPQHF. The CDR3 DNA reads as TGTGCCAGCAGCTTGAAACAGGCCCATCAGCCCCAGCATTTT.

The chain employs TRBV27 and TRBJ1-6; perhaps TRBD1 as D (6 bases). V lost 7 bases and J 8 bases, leaving 15 bases between the germline ends. Germline CDR1 MNHEY, CDR2 SMNVEV (reference sequence). This CDR3 has 14 residues. CDR3 loop: CASTKTGSHSPLHF. CDR3 DNA sequence: TGTGCCAGCACCAAAACAGGGAGCCATTCACCCCTCCACTTT.

The V gene is TRBV7-2, the J gene TRBJ2-3; 7 bases line up with TRBD2. After removal of 3 bases from V and 3 bases from J, the junction contained 6 bases not matched to a gene. Germline loops: CDR1 SGHTA, CDR2 FQGNSA. The length of the CDR3 is 15 residues. The CDR3 sequence: CASSFGAGRTDTQYF. CDR3 nucleotide sequence: TGTGCCAGCAGCTTCGGAGCGGGGAGAACAGATACGCAGTATTTT.

This clone has just one count. The V gene is TRBV3-1 (or the pseudogene TRBV3-2), the J gene TRBJ1-2, with D unclear. This CDR3 comprises 12 residues. V lost 1 base, J lost 3 bases, and 3 bases lay in between. CDR1 and CDR2 (germline): LGHDT, YNNKEL (reference sequence). The CDR3 DNA reads as TGTGCCAGCAGCCAAGCAGACTATGGCTACACCTTC. This translates into CASSQADYGYTF.

The rearrangement uses TRBV7-2 and TRBJ2-3; maybe TRBD2 (7 bases). CDR3 length: 17 amino acids. V gave up 7 bases and J gave up 0 bases, with 20 bases separating them. Germline V CDR1 and CDR2: SGHTA, FQGNSA. This CDR3 is CASTRGGGPPSTDTQYF. CDR3 nucleotide sequence: TGTGCCAGCACCAGGGGCGGGGGACCCCCTAGCACAGATACGCAGTATTTT.

The chain recombines TRBV2 with TRBJ1-5; tentative D call: TRBD1 (5 bases). CDR1 is SNHLY and CDR2 is FYNNEI in the germline V gene. V lost 3 bases and J 5 bases, leaving 11 bases between the germline ends. The CDR3 length is 14 residues. The CDR3 here is CASSDGAADQPQHF. The CDR3 DNA is TGTGCCAGCAGTGATGGGGCGGCGGATCAGCCCCAGCATTTT.

The chain couples TRBV9 to TRBJ1-6; a possible D gene is TRBD1 (5 bases). Germline V gene data show CDR1 as SGDLS and CDR2 as YYNGEE. CDR3 length equals 16 residues. The V end was cut by 4 bases, the J end by 7 bases, with 18 bases between. CDR3 in DNA: TGTGCCAGCAGCCCCCAGGGTGGACGGGTAAATTCACCCCTCCACTTT. Its translation: CASSPQGGRVNSPLHF.

The CDR3 DNA sequence: TGTGCCAGCAGTTCTGACAGATCACCCCTCCACTTT. This translates into CASSSDRSPLHF. J is TRBJ1-6 and V is TRBV27; maybe TRBD1 (5 bases). V lost 4 bases and J 10 bases, leaving 8 bases between the germline ends. Germline V gene lookup returns CDR1 MNHEY and CDR2 SMNVEV (reference sequence). There are 12 residues in the CDR3.

CDR3 sequence (DNA): TGTGCCAGCAGTCAGGGACAGGGGCCTAACTATGGCTACACCTTC. Amino acids: CASSQGQGPNYGYTF. The genes are TRBV7-6 and TRBJ1-2, with 10 positions matching TRBD1. The germline CDR1 and CDR2 sequences are SGHVS and FNYEAQ. The V segment lost 6 bases and the J segment 0 bases; nucleotides outside the gene matches: 4. This CDR3 is built from 15 residues.